This T cell receptor (beta chain) was profiled in a study of beta chain features in type 1 diabetes. Expressed TCRB transcripts were sequenced because the entire RNA isolate underwent reverse transcription. An average around 3.8 million reads came from naive, central memory and regulatory T cell samples. Assay used: immunoSEQ multiplex PCR; TCRdb lists only in-frame clones, some missing. The sample has about 350,000 clones, less than 20% seen once; the top ten hold approximately 0.046%. The sample consisted of naive CD4+ T cells from blood. This receptor was taken from a woman in her late teens or twenties in good health.

The CDR3: CASSPGQGAEKLFF. The CDR3 coding sequence is TGCGCCAGCAGTCCAGGACAGGGGGCGGAAAAACTGTTTTTT. The chain couples TRBV5-1 to TRBJ1-4; 11 nucleotides match TRBD1. CDR1 is SGHRS and CDR2 is YFSETQ in the germline V gene. The length of the CDR3 is 14 residues. Trimming cost V 5 bases and J 8 bases; bases outside gene matches: 5.